These 2 T cell receptor beta chains were all obtained from the same sample, sequenced in a study of vaccination and CD4 T cells after COVID-19. Cultured CD4+ T-cell DNA underwent Oncomine TCR Beta short-read sequencing. Genomic DNA extraction was carried out from cultured CD4+ T cells. TCRdb recomputed calls from the PCR reads with MiXCR, one row per CDR3 protein. The data hold thousands of distinct CDR3 sequences, with 41% observed a single time. The treatment was: roughly ten-day PBMC culture with coronavirus spike peptide pools or control peptides (ViraFEST assay). CD4+ T cells of the unexposed donor were collected before the COVID-19 pandemic (2011-2018). The antigens for these receptors are not known. The material sequenced was CD4+ T cells from blood, cultured in vitro. The receptor set was obtained from a human donor in good health.

The rearrangement joins TRBV20-1 to TRBJ1-1, with a tentative D call TRBD1 (5 bases). Germline assignment: CDR1 DFQATT and CDR2 SNEGSKA (reference sequence). Trimming shortened V by 5 bases and J by 1 base, and 14 bases separated the two germline ends. The CDR3 length is 14 residues. This CDR3 reads CSAEGQWGNTEAFF. In DNA form, the CDR3 reads TGCAGTGCTGAGGGGCAATGGGGGAACACTGAAGCTTTCTTT.

This chain connects TRBV20-1 to TRBJ2-7; D perhaps matches TRBD1 (5 bases). Trimming removed 6 bases at V and 2 bases at J, with 11 bases between. The length of the CDR3 is 12 residues. Germline CDR1 DFQATT, CDR2 SNEGSKA (reference sequence). CDR3 amino acids: CSAQGIPYEQYF. CDR3 in DNA: TGCAGTGCCCAGGGTATACCCTACGAGCAGTACTTC.